The 26 T cell receptor beta chains presented below share a single source sample, sequenced in a study of CD8 T cells in ankylosing spondylitis. Via MiXCR, TCRdb re-called the 5' RACE reads, giving one row per CDR3 protein. The sample lists about 250,000 distinct CDR3 sequences, roughly 32% seen once, with around 4.4% in the top ten. Sequenced input: blood, either unsorted or a sorted T cell fraction (not recorded which). These receptors all come from a male donor with ankylosing spondylitis or in good health (not recorded which).

This clonotype was detected only a few times. This chain connects TRBV12-3 or TRBV12-4 to TRBJ2-7; D is uncertain. The V end was cut by 3 bases, the J end by 0 bases, with 6 bases between. The CDR3 runs 13 residues. CDR3 region: CASSFNPSYEQYF. In nucleotides, the CDR3 is TGTGCCAGCAGTTTTAACCCCTCCTACGAGCAGTACTTC.

This clonotype was counted once. One junction end disagrees with the germline gene, perhaps due to a read error. CDR3 bases: TGCAGTGCTAGAGTCCCATCGGGGAACACAGATACGCAGTGTTTT. It yields the protein CSARVPSGNTDTQCF. The chain joins TRBV20-1 to TRBJ2-3; possible D gene TRBD2, 5 bases. Germline assignment: CDR1 DFQATT and CDR2 SNEGSKA (reference sequence). The CDR3 has 15 residues.

A few counts support this clonotype. This chain joins TRBV20-1 and TRBJ2-1; the match to TRBD2 covers 13 bases. The CDR3 is 16 residues long. From germline, CDR1 is DFQATT and CDR2 SNEGSKA (reference sequence). V dropped 7 bases and J dropped 0; count of bases not matched to a gene: 6. This CDR3 is CSVRTSGSSSYNEQFF. As DNA, the CDR3 is TGCAGTGTCCGGACTAGCGGGAGCTCCTCCTACAATGAGCAGTTCTTC.

In this sample, this clonotype turned up a few times. This chain uses TRBV10-3 with TRBJ2-7, with TRBD1 as a possible D gene (6 bases). The V and J ends lost 6 bases and 4 bases respectively, with 16 bases between them. The CDR3 contains 14 residues. Germline V gives CDR1 ENHRY, CDR2 SYGVKD. The CDR3 protein is CAISWNSGEYEQYF. The CDR3 DNA follows: TGTGCCATCAGCTGGAACTCAGGGGAGTACGAGCAGTACTTC.

This sequence joins TRBV27 and TRBJ2-1; D gene unclear. The germline CDR1 and CDR2 sequences are MNHEY and SMNVEV (reference sequence). Trimming pared 6 bases from V and 2 bases from J, leaving 14 bases between. The CDR3 length is 15 residues. CDR3 DNA sequence: TGTGCCAGCAGCCAAAGGGATAGGCCCTACAATGAGCAGTTCTTC. Translated: CASSQRDRPYNEQFF.

This clonotype was counted between two and nine times. This rearrangement joins TRBV20-1 to TRBJ1-2; perhaps TRBD1 as D (6 bases). The V gene lost 2 bases and the J gene lost 4 bases, with 14 bases spanning the gap. The CDR3 runs to 14 residues. Germline values: CDR1 DFQATT, CDR2 SNEGSKA (reference sequence). The CDR3 bases are TGCAGTGCTAGACACCGGGGGCAGGGCTATGGCTACACCTTC. Residues: CSARHRGQGYGYTF.

This clonotype has just a few counts. The J gene is TRBJ2-1, the V gene TRBV7-9, with a tentative D call TRBD2 (5 bases). The CDR3 extends over 13 amino acids. Germline CDR1 SEHNR, CDR2 FQNEAQ (reference sequence). V dropped 5 bases and J dropped 9 bases, with 14 bases sitting between them. CDR3 DNA: TGTGCCAGCAGCATGGCCGCGGGCAGTGAGCAGTTCTTC. As protein: CASSMAAGSEQFF.

The chain links TRBV9 to TRBJ1-5; possibly TRBD1 for D (6 bases). CDR3 length: 15 residues. V lost 4 bases to trimming and J lost 8 bases, with 19 bases between them. Germline CDR1 and CDR2: SGDLS and YYNGEE. The CDR3 coding sequence is TGTGCCAGCAGCCCCACTGGCTGGGAGGGGGAGCCCCAGCATTTT. Its protein is CASSPTGWEGEPQHF.

This chain joins TRBV4-1 and TRBJ1-6; 10 bases match TRBD1. The trim removed 2 bases at V and 13 bases at J, leaving 8 bases unmatched. The CDR3 runs to 15 residues. Germline CDR1 is MGHRA and CDR2 is YSYEKL. The CDR3 DNA follows: TGCGCCAGCAGCCAACCGGGACAGGGGCCCCCTCCCCTCCACTTT. Protein: CASSQPGQGPPPLHF.

This clonotype was observed a handful of times. The chain uses TRBV29-1 and TRBJ2-5; D remains unclear. The CDR3 runs to 12 residues. Germline CDR1 is SQVTM and CDR2 is ANQGSEA. V lost 7 bases, J lost 1 base, and 10 bases lay in between. CDR3 nucleotide sequence: TGCAGCGGTGCACGTACCCAAGAGACCCAGTACTTC. Translation: CSGARTQETQYF.

The chain employs TRBV15 and TRBJ1-4; TRBD1 matches 9 bases. V lost 4 bases and J lost 6; bases outside the gene matches: 9. Germline V lookup: CDR1 LNHNV, CDR2 YYDKDF (reference sequence). The CDR3 is made up of 16 amino acids. The CDR3 reads CATSITRDREHEKLFF. The CDR3 DNA reads as TGTGCCACCAGCATAACCCGGGACAGGGAGCATGAAAAACTGTTTTTT.

The chain links TRBV20-1 to TRBJ1-6, with D possibly being TRBD1 (6 bases). The CDR3 consists of 15 residues. Germline CDR1 reads DFQATT; CDR2 reads SNEGSKA (reference sequence). Trimming left V 1 base short and J 4 bases short, with 11 bases between. As DNA, the CDR3 is TGCAGTGCTAGAGGGCCAGGGGAATATAATTCACCCCTCCACTTT. Translation gives CSARGPGEYNSPLHF.

The chain has TRBV20-1 and TRBJ1-5; D call uncertain. The CDR3 sequence is 13 residues long. In germline, CDR1 is DFQATT, CDR2 SNEGSKA (reference sequence). V lost 1 base and J lost 4, with 8 bases in between. CDR3 DNA sequence: TGCAGTGCTAGAGCCGACGGTAATCAGCCCCAGCATTTT. The encoded protein is CSARADGNQPQHF.

The chain combines TRBV20-1 with TRBJ2-7; a possible D gene is TRBD2 (6 bases). Germline lookup yields CDR1 DFQATT and CDR2 SNEGSKA (reference sequence). V shed 6 bases and J shed 1 base, with 16 bases lying between them. CDR3 length: 14 residues. The CDR3: CSAQMAGLSYEQYF. DNA for the CDR3: TGCAGTGCCCAGATGGCGGGGTTATCCTACGAGCAGTACTTC.

The CDR3 sequence: CASSFWEADTQYF. In DNA, the CDR3 is TGTGCCAGCAGCTTCTGGGAGGCAGATACGCAGTATTTT. The chain combines TRBV7-3 with TRBJ2-3, with D possibly TRBD2 on 6 matching bases. The CDR3 sequence is 13 residues long. Trimming left V 3 bases short and J 4 bases short, with 8 bases between. Looked up from germline, CDR1 is SGHTA and CDR2 is FQGTGA.

This clonotype occurred a few times. The rearrangement uses TRBV5-1 and TRBJ2-7, with 7 bases fitting TRBD2. Unmatched junction bases numbered 7, after V lost 5 bases and J lost 2 bases. The CDR3 sequence is 14 residues long. The V gene's germline CDR1 is SGHRS and CDR2 YFSETQ. The CDR3 protein is CASSHSGSTYEQYF. The CDR3, as DNA: TGCGCCAGCAGTCATAGCGGGTCTACCTACGAGCAGTACTTC. Complete variable domain (other parts from reference TRBV5-1 and TRBJ2-7): KAGVTQTPRYLIKTRGQQVTLSCSPISGHRSVSWYQQTPGQGLQFLFEYFSETQRNKGNFPGRFSGRQFSNSRSEMNVSTLELGDSALYLCASSHSGSTYEQYFGPGTRLTVT.

This clonotype was observed a handful of times. The chain has TRBV7-2 and TRBJ1-1; D might be TRBD1 (5 bases). V lost 2 bases, J lost 7 bases, and 11 bases lay in between. CDR1 and CDR2 (germline): SGHTA, FQGNSA. The CDR3 covers 13 residues. Here the CDR3 DNA reads TGTGCCAGCAGCTTATGGGGGGGGGGTGAAGCTTTCTTT. This codes for CASSLWGGGEAFF.

The rearrangement uses TRBV10-3 and TRBJ2-4; D might be TRBD1 (7 bases). The germline V gene has CDR1 ENHRY and CDR2 SYGVKD. V was trimmed by 6 bases and J by 8 bases, leaving 20 bases between them. The CDR3 covers 15 residues. CDR3 sequence (DNA): TGTGCCATCAGCCGAAGAGGAGGGGGCTTTGACATTCAGTACTTC. Amino acid sequence: CAISRRGGGFDIQYF.

This sequence joins TRBV20-1 and TRBJ2-5, with 10 nucleotides matching TRBD2. CDR3 size: 18 residues. V was clipped by 5 bases and J by 4 bases; unmatched bases: 19. Germline V gene data show CDR1 as DFQATT and CDR2 as SNEGSKA (reference sequence). The CDR3 protein is CSAAHTGTSDSPPETQYF. The DNA of the CDR3 is TGCAGTGCTGCCCATACCGGGACTAGCGATTCGCCCCCAGAGACCCAGTACTTC.

CDR3 residues: CASRRTEAFF. The CDR3, as DNA: TGTGCCAGCCGTAGGACTGAAGCTTTCTTT. The chain is built from TRBV12-3 or TRBV12-4 and TRBJ1-1, with D uncertain. The V end was cut by 8 bases, the J end by 5 bases, with 6 bases between. The CDR3 sequence is 10 residues long.

This clonotype was found a few times. The rearrangement uses TRBV20-1 and TRBJ2-7; 7 nucleotides agree with TRBD2. Germline CDR1 DFQATT, CDR2 SNEGSKA (reference sequence). J gave up 3 bases and V 4 bases, and 12 bases lay outside the gene matches. The CDR3 totals 15 residues. CDR3 region: CSATRYGGKDYEQYF. For the CDR3, the DNA is TGCAGTGCTACCCGGTACGGGGGGAAAGACTACGAGCAGTACTTC.

In this sample, this clonotype turned up many times. The rearrangement joins TRBV20-1 to TRBJ2-3, with D possibly being TRBD1 (6 bases). The CDR3 is 13 residues long. Germline-derived CDR1 and CDR2 are DFQATT and SNEGSKA (reference sequence). Trimming shortened V by 6 bases and J by 0 bases, and 10 bases separated the two germline ends. This CDR3 is CSAGTISTDTQYF. The CDR3 region has the DNA TGCAGTGCCGGGACAATTAGCACAGATACGCAGTATTTT.

The chain recombines TRBV5-1 with TRBJ1-3; no clear D gene. Germline V gene lookup returns CDR1 SGHRS and CDR2 YFSETQ. V lost 1 base and J lost 3, with 11 bases in between. The CDR3 is 15 residues long. DNA of the CDR3: TGCGCCAGCAGCTTGACGGCAGGCGGTGGAAACACCATATATTTT. This gives the protein CASSLTAGGGNTIYF.

This chain joins TRBV5-4 and TRBJ2-6; D remains unclear. Germline V lookup: CDR1 SGHNT, CDR2 YYREEE (reference sequence). The CDR3 spans 18 residues. V dropped 3 bases and J dropped 0 bases, with 16 bases sitting between them. The CDR3 sequence: CASSSKTDVISGANVLTF. CDR3 in DNA: TGTGCCAGCAGCTCCAAGACTGATGTCATCTCTGGGGCCAACGTCCTGACTTTC. Full variable domain (missing parts from reference TRBV5-4 and TRBJ2-6): ETGVTQSPTHLIKTRGQQVTLRCSSQSGHNTVSWYQQALGQGPQFIFQYYREEENGRGNFPPRFSGLQFPNYSSELNVNALELDDSALYLCASSSKTDVISGANVLTFGAGSRLTVL.

The table lists this clonotype with many counts. The chain combines TRBV29-1 with TRBJ1-1; TRBD1 agrees at 8 bases. CDR3 length equals 13 residues. V gave up 7 bases and J gave up 0 bases; unmatched junction bases: 4. In germline, CDR1 is SQVTM, CDR2 ANQGSEA. The CDR3 loop is CSGRQGLNTEAFF. For the CDR3, the DNA is TGCAGCGGAAGACAGGGGCTGAACACTGAAGCTTTCTTT.

This clonotype was detected a few times. This chain uses TRBV20-1 with TRBJ2-3, with 11 bases that match TRBD2. The CDR3 is made up of 16 amino acids. J lost 3 bases, V lost 3 bases, and 8 bases had no gene match. Germline CDR1 DFQATT, CDR2 SNEGSKA (reference sequence). DNA for the CDR3: TGCAGTGCTAGTAGCGGGGGGGCCTGGGGGACAGATACGCAGTATTTT. Its translation: CSASSGGAWGTDTQYF.